This passage covers 11 T cell receptor beta chains from one sample sequenced in a study of T-cell memory formation after mild COVID-19. Each CDR3 protein is one row after TCRdb ran MiXCR on the 5' RACE reads. Of 350,000 or so distinct CDR3 sequences listed, around a fifth were seen once; the top ten hold roughly a fifth. Sample: PBMCs or a T cell subset sorted from them (not recorded which). The receptors stem from a man between 18 and 35 years old who had mild COVID-19 (a few samples of this study predate the infection). Cell type and time point are not known.

A single count supports this clonotype. The chain combines TRBV18 with TRBJ2-7, with D perhaps matching TRBD1 (6 bases). Germline V CDR1 and CDR2: KGHSH, LQKENI. CDR3 length equals 13 residues. Between the trimmed V and J ends, which lost 1 base and 7 bases, there was a span of 11 bases. The CDR3 nucleotides read TGTGCCAGCTCACCACAGGGGGATGGAGAGCAGTACTTC. Translating it yields CASSPQGDGEQYF. The entire variable domain, with the rest obtained from reference TRBV18 and TRBJ2-7, is as follows: NAGVMQNPRHLVRRRGQEARLRCSPMKGHSHVYWYRQLPEEGLKFMVYLQKENIIDESGMPKERFSAEFPKEGPSILRIQQVVRGDSAAYFCASSPQGDGEQYFGPGTRLTVT.

This chain links TRBV20-1 with TRBJ1-4, with no clear D. V was shortened by 6 bases and J by 6 bases, with 11 bases between the two germline ends. The CDR3 consists of 12 residues. Germline assignment: CDR1 DFQATT and CDR2 SNEGSKA (reference sequence). DNA of the CDR3: TGCAGTGCGGATCCCGGGGATGAAAAACTGTTTTTT. It translates to CSADPGDEKLFF.

The CDR3: CASSGMVGRVSYNEQFF. CDR3 DNA: TGTGCCAGCAGTGGGATGGTCGGGCGGGTGTCCTACAATGAGCAGTTCTTC. The chain carries TRBV12-3 or TRBV12-4 and TRBJ2-1, with D perhaps matching TRBD2 (5 bases). The CDR3 is 17 amino acids. The V gene lost 5 bases and the J gene lost 1 base, with 18 bases spanning the gap.

This clonotype was counted between two and nine times. This chain connects TRBV18 to TRBJ2-3; D is unresolved. The CDR3 is 15 amino acids. Between the trimmed V and J ends, which lost 4 bases and 2 bases, there was a span of 13 bases. CDR1 KGHSH and CDR2 LQKENI come from the germline V gene. The DNA of the CDR3 is TGTGCCAGCTCACGTAACTATCAATCCACAGATACGCAGTATTTT. This encodes CASSRNYQSTDTQYF.

This clonotype was observed a single time. The chain recombines TRBV5-6 with TRBJ2-7; TRBD1 is a possible D gene (5 bases). CDR1 SGHDT and CDR2 YYEEEE come from the germline V gene. The CDR3 runs 14 residues. Trimming removed 3 bases from V and 2 bases from J, with 12 bases in between. The CDR3 reads CASSSWVRAYEQYF. CDR3 nucleotide sequence: TGTGCCAGCAGCTCGTGGGTCAGGGCCTACGAGCAGTACTTC.

V gene TRBV3-1 combines with J gene TRBJ1-2, with D unresolved. Deletions cut 1 base from V and 4 bases from J, with 13 bases between. Germline values: CDR1 LGHDT, CDR2 YNNKEL (reference sequence). CDR3 length equals 15 residues. DNA for the CDR3: TGTGCCAGCAGCCAAGTGTTCACACGACCCTATGGCTACACCTTC. Its translation is CASSQVFTRPYGYTF.

This clonotype occurred many times. This chain links TRBV3-1 with TRBJ2-1; D remains ambiguous. V lost 0 bases, J lost 0 bases, and 15 bases lay in between. CDR3 size: 18 residues. Germline CDR1 reads LGHDT; CDR2 reads YNNKEL (reference sequence). The CDR3 loop is CASSQDGSVPSSYNEQFF. In nucleotides, the CDR3 is TGTGCCAGCAGCCAAGATGGATCGGTCCCCAGCTCCTACAATGAGCAGTTCTTC.

The CDR3 here is CASSLEIQETQYF. In nucleotides, the CDR3 is TGCGCCAGCAGCTTGGAAATCCAAGAGACCCAGTACTTC. J is TRBJ2-5 and V is TRBV5-1; unclear D gene. The CDR3 runs to 13 residues. The germline gives CDR1 SGHRS, CDR2 YFSETQ. Between the trimmed V and J ends, which lost 0 bases and 1 base, there was a span of 4 bases.

The chain has TRBV5-1 and TRBJ1-2; D is unclear. Germline values: CDR1 SGHRS, CDR2 YFSETQ. The CDR3 length is 13 residues. The V end lost 2 bases, the J end lost 5 bases, and 10 bases lay between the germline ends. CDR3 region: CASSFLTEYGYTF. In DNA form, the CDR3 reads TGCGCCAGCAGCTTCCTGACGGAATATGGCTACACCTTC.

V and J are TRBV7-2 and TRBJ1-1; perhaps TRBD1 as D (5 bases). Looked up from germline, CDR1 is SGHTA and CDR2 is FQGNSA. The CDR3 runs to 15 residues. The V gene lost 4 bases and the J gene lost 0 bases, with 12 bases spanning the gap. In DNA form, the CDR3 reads TGTGCCAGCAGCTGGGGCGGCTCTATGAACACTGAAGCTTTCTTT. It is translated as CASSWGGSMNTEAFF.

This clonotype was observed a handful of times. The rearrangement joins TRBV7-9 to TRBJ2-1, with D maybe TRBD1 (6 bases). This CDR3 comprises 16 residues. Germline CDR1 reads SEHNR; CDR2 reads FQNEAQ (reference sequence). Deletions cut 5 bases from V and 2 bases from J, with 16 bases between. CDR3 residues: CASSHRDTRTYNEQFF. The CDR3, as DNA: TGTGCCAGCAGCCACCGGGACACCAGAACCTACAATGAGCAGTTCTTC.